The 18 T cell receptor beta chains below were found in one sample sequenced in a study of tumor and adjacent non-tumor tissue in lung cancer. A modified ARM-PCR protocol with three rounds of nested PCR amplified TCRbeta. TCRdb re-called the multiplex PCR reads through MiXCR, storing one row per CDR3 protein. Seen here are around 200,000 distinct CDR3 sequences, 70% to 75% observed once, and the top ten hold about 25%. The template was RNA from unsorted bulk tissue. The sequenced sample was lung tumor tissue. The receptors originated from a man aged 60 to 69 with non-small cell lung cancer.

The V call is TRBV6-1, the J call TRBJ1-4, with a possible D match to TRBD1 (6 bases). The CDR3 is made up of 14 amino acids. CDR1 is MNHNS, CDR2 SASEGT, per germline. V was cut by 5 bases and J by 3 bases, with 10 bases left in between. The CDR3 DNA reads TGTGCCAGCAGTTGGACAGCCCCTAATGAAAAACTGTTTTTT. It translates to CASSWTAPNEKLFF.

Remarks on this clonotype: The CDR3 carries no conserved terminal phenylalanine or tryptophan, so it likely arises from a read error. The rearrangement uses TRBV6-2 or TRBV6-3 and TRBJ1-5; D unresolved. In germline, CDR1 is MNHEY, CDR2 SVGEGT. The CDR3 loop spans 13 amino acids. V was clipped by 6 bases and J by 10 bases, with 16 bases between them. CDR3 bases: TGTGCCAGCAGCCCTTCGGCGACTCAACCCCAGCATATT. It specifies CASSPSATQPQHI.

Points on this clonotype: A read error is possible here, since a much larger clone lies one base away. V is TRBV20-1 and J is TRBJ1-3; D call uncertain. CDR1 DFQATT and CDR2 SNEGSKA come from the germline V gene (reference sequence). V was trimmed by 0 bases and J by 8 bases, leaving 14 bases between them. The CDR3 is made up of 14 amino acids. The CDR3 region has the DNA TGCAGTGCTAGAGATGTCGGGTGGCGAGACACCATATATTTT. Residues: CSARDVGWRDTIYF.

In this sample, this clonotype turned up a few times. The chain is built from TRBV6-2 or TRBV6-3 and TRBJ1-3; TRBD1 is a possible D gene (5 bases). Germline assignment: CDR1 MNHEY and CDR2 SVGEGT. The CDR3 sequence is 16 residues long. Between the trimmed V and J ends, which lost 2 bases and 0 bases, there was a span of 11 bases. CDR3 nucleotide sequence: TGTGCCAGCAGTTACGCCCGGGGACCCTCTGGAAACACCATATATTTT. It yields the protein CASSYARGPSGNTIYF.

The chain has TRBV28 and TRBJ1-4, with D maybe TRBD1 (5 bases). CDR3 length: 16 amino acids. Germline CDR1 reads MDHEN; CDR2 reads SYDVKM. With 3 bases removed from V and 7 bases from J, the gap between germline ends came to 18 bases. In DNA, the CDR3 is TGTGCCAGCAGTTTCCAGAGGGCCCTAGGGGCTGAAAAACTGTTTTTT. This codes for CASSFQRALGAEKLFF.

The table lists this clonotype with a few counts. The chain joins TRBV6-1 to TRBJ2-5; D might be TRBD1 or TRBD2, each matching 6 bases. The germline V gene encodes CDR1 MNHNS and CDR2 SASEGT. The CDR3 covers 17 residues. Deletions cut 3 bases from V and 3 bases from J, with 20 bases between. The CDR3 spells CASSDSSSWRGEETQYF. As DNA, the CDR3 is TGTGCCAGCAGTGACTCCTCTTCGTGGAGGGGGGAAGAGACCCAGTACTTC.

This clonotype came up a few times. The CDR3 protein is CSDGSGQLNTGELFF. CDR3 DNA sequence: TGCAGCGACGGGAGCGGCCAGCTAAACACCGGGGAGCTGTTTTTT. The genes are TRBV29-1 and TRBJ2-2, with D possibly TRBD2 on 6 matching bases. Germline assignment: CDR1 SQVTM and CDR2 ANQGSEA. Trimming removed 7 bases at V and 2 bases at J, with 17 bases between. The CDR3 runs 15 residues.

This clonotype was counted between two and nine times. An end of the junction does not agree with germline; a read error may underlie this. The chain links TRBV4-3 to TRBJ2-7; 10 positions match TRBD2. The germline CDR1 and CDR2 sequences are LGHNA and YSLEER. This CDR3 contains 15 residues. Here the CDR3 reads CASNQAASGGYKQYF. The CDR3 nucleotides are TGCGCCAGCAACCAAGCGGCTAGCGGGGGTTACAAGCAGTACTTC.

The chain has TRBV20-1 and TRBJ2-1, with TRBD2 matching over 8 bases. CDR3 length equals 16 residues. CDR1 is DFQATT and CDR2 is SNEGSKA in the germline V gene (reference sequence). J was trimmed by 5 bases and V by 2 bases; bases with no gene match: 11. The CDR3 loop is CSARIDEAGVDNEQFF. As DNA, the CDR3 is TGCAGTGCTAGAATAGATGAAGCGGGAGTCGACAATGAGCAGTTCTTC.

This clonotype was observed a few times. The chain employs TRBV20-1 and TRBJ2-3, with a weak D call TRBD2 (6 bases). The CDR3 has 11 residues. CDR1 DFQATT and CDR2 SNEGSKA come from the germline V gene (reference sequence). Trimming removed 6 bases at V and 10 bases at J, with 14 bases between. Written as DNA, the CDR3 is TGCAGTGCCCCGCCGGGGGTCGCGCAGTATTTT. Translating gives CSAPPGVAQYF.

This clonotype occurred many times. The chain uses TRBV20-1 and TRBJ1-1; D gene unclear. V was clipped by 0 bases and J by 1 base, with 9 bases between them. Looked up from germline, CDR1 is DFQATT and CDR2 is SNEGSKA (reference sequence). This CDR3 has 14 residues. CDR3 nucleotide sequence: TGCAGTGCTAGAGACCCCCGAGCGAACACTGAAGCTTTCTTT. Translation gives CSARDPRANTEAFF.

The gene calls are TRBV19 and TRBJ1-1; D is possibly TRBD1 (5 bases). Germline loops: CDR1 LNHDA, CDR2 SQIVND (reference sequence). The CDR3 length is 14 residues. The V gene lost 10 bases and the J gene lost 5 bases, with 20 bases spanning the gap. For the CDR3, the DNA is TGTGCCACGTCTCCGGGACCCTCGGGAACTGAAGCTTTCTTT. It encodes CATSPGPSGTEAFF.

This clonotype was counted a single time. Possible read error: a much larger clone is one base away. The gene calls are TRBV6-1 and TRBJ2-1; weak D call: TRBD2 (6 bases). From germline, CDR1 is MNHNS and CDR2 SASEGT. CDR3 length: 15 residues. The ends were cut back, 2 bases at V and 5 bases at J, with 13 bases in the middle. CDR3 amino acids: CASSELAGSHNEQFF. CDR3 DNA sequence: TGTGCCAGCAGTGAACTCGCGGGGAGCCACAATGAGCAGTTCTTC.

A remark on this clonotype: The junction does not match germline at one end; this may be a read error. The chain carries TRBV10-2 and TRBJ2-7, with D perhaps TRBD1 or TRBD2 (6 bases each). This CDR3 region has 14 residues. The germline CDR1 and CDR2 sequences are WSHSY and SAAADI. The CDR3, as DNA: TGCGCTAGCAGTGTAATGACTAGGGGGTGCGAGCAGTACTTC. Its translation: CASSVMTRGCEQYF.

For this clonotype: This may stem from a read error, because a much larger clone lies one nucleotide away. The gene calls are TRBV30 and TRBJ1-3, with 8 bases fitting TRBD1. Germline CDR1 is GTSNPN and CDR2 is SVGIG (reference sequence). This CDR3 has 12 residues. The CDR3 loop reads CARSVGTGTIYF. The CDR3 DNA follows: TGTGCCCGGAGTGTTGGGACAGGCACCATATATTTT.

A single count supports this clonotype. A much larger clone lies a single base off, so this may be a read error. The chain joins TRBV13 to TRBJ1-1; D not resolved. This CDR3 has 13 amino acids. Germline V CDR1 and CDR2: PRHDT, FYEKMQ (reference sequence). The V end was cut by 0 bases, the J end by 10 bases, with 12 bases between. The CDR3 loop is CASSLGFTKRAFF. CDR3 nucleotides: TGTGCCAGCAGCTTAGGTTTTACTAAGCGAGCTTTCTTT.

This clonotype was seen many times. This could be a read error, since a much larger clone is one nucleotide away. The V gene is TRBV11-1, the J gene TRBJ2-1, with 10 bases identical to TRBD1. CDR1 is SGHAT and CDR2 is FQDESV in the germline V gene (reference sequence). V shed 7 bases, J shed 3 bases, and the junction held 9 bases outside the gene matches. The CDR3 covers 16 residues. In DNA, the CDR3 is TGTGCCAGCAACCATGCCGGGACAGGGGACTACAATGAGCAGTTCTTC. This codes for CASNHAGTGDYNEQFF.

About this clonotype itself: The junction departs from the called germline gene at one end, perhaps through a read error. CDR3 amino acids: CARSECSAKNSPLHF. CDR3 DNA sequence: TGTGCCCGCAGCGAATGCTCAGCCAAAAATTCACCCCTCCACTTT. The V call is TRBV5-6, the J call TRBJ1-6, with D unresolved. CDR1 and CDR2 from the germline V gene are SGHDT and YYEEEE. The CDR3 is made up of 15 amino acids.